This T cell receptor beta chain emerged from a study of CD8 T cells in Susac syndrome (dated by TCRdb to about 2019). Concerning the study at large: Repertoire sequencing was used to test whether CD8+ T cell activation and differentiation in Susac syndrome was antigen driven. On the study overall, not on this receptor specifically: The number of individuals in the TCR sequencing and HLA analysis was recognized as being relatively small.

Based on the germline V gene, the CDR1 and CDR2 sequences are SQVTM and ANQGSEA. Relative to germline, V is 4 bases shorter and J is 3 bases shorter, with 6 bases between their ends. From the cysteine up to the phenylalanine, the CDR3 has a length of 11 residues. Just CDR3 DNA is preserved here, 33 bases in frame from base 1. RNA was extracted with the RNeasy kit and roughly 0.45 to 1 ug was reverse transcribed using random hexamers. The immunoSEQ multiplex PCR assay, covering 54 Vbeta and 13 Jbeta segments, was used to amplify TCR beta CDR3 regions. To correct PCR amplification bias, a synthetic template baseline was used for both primer optimization and computational correction. Regarding the original processing steps: Reads were assigned to V, D and J genes according to IMGT and analyzed in immunoSEQ Analyzer, with only productive sequences retained. Clonality was computed as one minus Shannon entropy normalized by log2 of the number of productive unique sequences. For each patient and control, public and private clones were evaluated within the 100 most prevalent clones. A clone was defined as Susac-specific if it was absent from the healthy and MS cohorts, from 950 to 1,300 published viral clones and from other ImmuneACCESS disease sequences. The raw public reads went through TCRdb reprocessing: fastp at Q25, MiXCR clone calling, in-frame beta chains kept. Identical CDR3 proteins give one entry, which carries the most common genes and DNA. The V and J calls follow TCRdb's processing rather than the paper's. This sample holds around 120,000 distinct CDR3 sequences; approximately 94% were observed only once. Clones ranked in the top ten supply less than 0.15% of the sample.

High-throughput TCR beta sequencing profiled peripheral blood CD8+ and CD4+ T cells from healthy donors, Susac syndrome patients and multiple sclerosis patients. Multiple sclerosis controls were treatment-naive patients with stable or active relapsing-remitting disease fulfilling revised McDonald criteria. Bulk CD8+ and CD4+ T cells were purified by magnetic negative isolation, whereas CD8+ TEMRA cells were enriched by FACS. Blood was drawn into EDTA tubes, processed within 24 hours, and PBMCs were isolated by density gradient centrifugation. PBMCs intended for TCR sequencing were cryopreserved in liquid nitrogen and were subsequently thawed in a 37 degrees C water bath. A purity of at least 90% was achieved for sorted or isolated CD4+, CD8+ and CD8+ TEMRA cells. Concerning this clonotype itself: There is no known antigen for this receptor. Base qualities are not at hand, and no much larger clone is one base apart.

Source material: CD4+ T cells from PBMCs. This sequence uses TRBV29-1 and TRBJ1-1; the D gene is unclear. This receptor was identified in a human donor with multiple sclerosis. The encoded CDR3 is CSVVDYTEAFF. The nucleotides are TGCAGCGTTGTGGACTACACTGAAGCTTTCTTT.